The sequence of this TCR beta chain was determined in a study of immune characteristics of hereditary and idiopathic chronic pancreatitis. As for the study more broadly: Local immune cells and TCRbeta repertoires in the pancreas were profiled in this study for hereditary and idiopathic chronic pancreatitis, with control organ donor pancreases used for comparison. The gDNA-based approach was chosen because it involved minimal in vitro experimental manipulation of pancreas-infiltrating T cells. TCRbeta sequencing was performed on roughly five control pancreases, under 10 hereditary chronic pancreatitis pancreases and roughly six idiopathic chronic pancreatitis pancreases. Overall study outcomes, separate from this receptor: Chronic pancreatitis caused by alcohol use was excluded from the study. Hereditary and idiopathic chronic pancreatitis differed in Vbeta-Jbeta gene family usage, including TRBV10, TRBV19, TRBV23 and TRBV5. Significantly increased TCRbeta repertoire diversity and reduced clonality were observed in both chronic pancreatitis groups relative to controls. Patient tissue was available only at the time of TPIAT, so disease duration differences may have influenced immune findings. Among approximately 12 chronic pancreatitis patients, the number of productive TCR rearrangements showed a positive correlation with disease severity scores.

The library was built by means of the immunoSEQ multiplex PCR assay. The TCRbeta CDR3 region and adjacent sequences were amplified and sequenced from pancreatic genomic DNA. As for how the authors treated the data: Repertoire diversity was assessed as a mean normalized Shannon-Wiener index, together with productive clonality and counts of productive rearrangements. The nonparametric Mann-Whitney U test was used to compare repertoire metrics between controls and chronic pancreatitis. A shared clonotype was defined as a CDR3beta sequence with the same amino acid composition and length across subjects. The immuneACCESS repertoire file appears here via TCRdb, limited to in-frame rearrangements. These files lack a portion of the clones; in checked studies, under half of the deficit traces to unresolved V genes, and the cause of the others is not known. Clonal size and the V and J genes are those of that table, whereas D and trimming came from the DNA. In this sample the table shows some 15,000 clones, less than 75% of which occur a single time. The biggest ten clones account for 12% to 15% of the sample.

Of note for this clone: It has no known antigen specificity. It has no much larger one-base neighbor in the sample; base qualities were not kept.

CDR1 and CDR2 (MNHNS, SASEGT) derive from the germline V gene. CDR3 length: 17 amino acids, cysteine to phenylalanine. Here the CDR3 DNA is all that survives: 51 bases in frame from base 1. V and J are truncated by 2 bases and 2 bases respectively, leaving an intervening sequence of 16 bases. Pancreas tissue with chronic pancreatitis was obtained from patients having total pancreatectomy with islet autotransplantation (TPIAT). None of the chronic pancreatitis patients included in the study had a known history of diabetes. Genomic DNA was extracted directly from bulk pancreas tissue, without T cell sorting, for TCRbeta sequencing. Pancreas tissues from patients and organ donors were collected consecutively at two US centers.

The chain is assembled from TRBV6-1 and TRBJ2-1, and perhaps TRBD2 as D gene, on 6 matching bases. The sample comprised pancreas tissue with hereditary chronic pancreatitis. The sequence came from a human donor with chronic pancreatitis. The sequenced DNA: TGTGCCAGCAGTGAAATTTTAGGGCGGGGAGCCTACAATGAGCAGTTCTTC. Translation gives CASSEILGRGAYNEQFF.